Presented here are 8 T cell receptor beta chains from one specimen sequenced in a study of vaccination effects on CD4 cells after COVID-19. With 10 days of culture completed, CD4+ T cells were isolated. These receptors have no identified antigens. Profiling relied on immunoSEQ multiplex PCR, and the TCRdb table lists in-frame clones only, not all of them. The sample carries 50,000 to 70,000 clones, approximately 72% recorded once. Material: CD4+ T cells from PBMCs cultured without peptide, obtained before COVID-19 vaccination. These receptors were collected from a human donor who had a prior SARS-CoV-2 infection.

The chain has TRBV2 and TRBJ2-3; 9 nucleotides agree with TRBD2. V trimming: 2 bases; J trimming: 4 bases; junction bases outside the gene matches: 7. The CDR3 extends over 16 amino acids. The germline CDR1 and CDR2 sequences are SNHLY and FYNNEI. The CDR3 sequence is CASSEWISGGPDTQYF. The CDR3 nucleotides are TGTGCCAGCAGTGAATGGATTAGCGGGGGCCCAGATACGCAGTATTTT. The complete variable domain, with remaining parts taken from reference TRBV2 and TRBJ2-3, reads EPEVTQTPSHQVTQMGQEVILRCVPISNHLYFYWYRQILGQKVEFLVSFYNNEISEKSEIFDDQFSVERPDGSNFTLKIRSTKLEDSAMYFCASSEWISGGPDTQYFGPGTRLTVL.

On this clone: An end of the junction differs from the germline gene, which may be a read error. V is TRBV15 and J is TRBJ1-2; no reliable D call. The CDR3 totals 14 residues. Germline V gives CDR1 LNHNV, CDR2 YYDKDF (reference sequence). Here the CDR3 reads CATSREVENYGYTF. CDR3 bases: TGTGCCACCAGCCGAGAGGTTGAGAACTATGGCTACACCTTC.

The gene calls are TRBV30 and TRBJ2-7, with 10 bases identical to TRBD1. The CDR3 sequence is 14 residues long. The trim removed 2 bases at V and 2 bases at J, leaving 3 bases unmatched. The V gene's germline CDR1 is GTSNPN and CDR2 SVGIG (reference sequence). The CDR3 DNA sequence: TGTGCCTGGAGTAAAGGGACAGGGGCCTACGAGCAGTACTTC. Translating gives CAWSKGTGAYEQYF.

The chain carries TRBV7-2 and TRBJ2-5; D gene ambiguous. Germline V gene data show CDR1 as SGHTA and CDR2 as FQGNSA. V lost 5 bases and J 2 bases, leaving 12 bases between the germline ends. CDR3 length: 14 amino acids. DNA for the CDR3: TGTGCCAGCAGCCAGGAGCTGGGGCAAGAGACCCAGTACTTC. Protein sequence: CASSQELGQETQYF.

The chain is built from TRBV9 and TRBJ1-3; D is ambiguous. Germline CDR1 and CDR2: SGDLS and YYNGEE. The CDR3 covers 15 residues. Trimming took 0 bases from V and 4 from J, leaving 11 bases between them. In nucleotides, the CDR3 is TGTGCCAGCAGCGTAGATGCAGACCCAGGAAACACCATATATTTT. Translation: CASSVDADPGNTIYF.

The chain combines TRBV11-3 with TRBJ2-7; 9 bases are shared with TRBD2. Germline V CDR1 and CDR2: SGHNT, YENEEA. The CDR3 sequence is 14 residues long. Unmatched junction bases numbered 8, after V lost 5 bases and J lost 6 bases. In DNA form, the CDR3 reads TGTGCCAGCAGCGAAGGACTAGCGTACGGCGAGCAGTACTTC. It specifies CASSEGLAYGEQYF.

For the CDR3, the DNA is TGTGCCAGCTCACCCCAGGGGGCGCGGAACGAGCAGTACTTC. As protein: CASSPQGARNEQYF. J is TRBJ2-7 and V is TRBV18, with TRBD1 matching 8 bases. Trimming at V came to 3 bases and at J to 5 bases, leaving 6 bases not matched to a gene. Germline values: CDR1 KGHSH, CDR2 LQKENI. The CDR3 has 14 amino acids.

Written as DNA, the CDR3 is TGTGCCATCAGTGAGTCGAGCGGGACAGAAAATTCACCCCTCCACTTT. Protein product: CAISESSGTENSPLHF. The chain links TRBV10-3 to TRBJ1-6, with 7 bases fitting TRBD1. The germline V gene has CDR1 ENHRY and CDR2 SYGVKD. CDR3 length: 16 amino acids. Trimming at V came to 0 bases and at J to 7 bases, leaving 6 bases not matched to a gene.